This T cell receptor beta chain appears in the sequencing data of a study of blood T cell repertoires in COVID-19. Study-level information: The United States, Italy and Spain provided the acute and convalescent COVID-19 samples. PBMCs, B-cell-depleted T cells, or T cells provided the cDNA or gDNA that made up the material.

Per the germline V gene, CDR1 is SGHRS and CDR2 is YFSETQ. V gave up 4 bases and J gave up 2 bases, with 10 bases separating them. This CDR3 region has 14 residues. Methods used by the authors: Estimates of nucleated cell counts were drawn from the amplification of reference gene primers. Sequencing was performed with immunoSEQ multiplex PCR; in TCRdb, only in-frame clones are kept and a portion is missing. V and J calls and clone size are copied from that table; D and trimming were computed from the DNA. The sample includes fewer than 150,000 clones, about nine tenths of them seen just once. Sequencing input: peripheral blood. The clonotype comes from a man aged 50 to 59 with active or convalescent COVID-19. J is TRBJ2-1 and V is TRBV5-1, with D perhaps TRBD2 (5 bases). The CDR3 region has the DNA TGCGCCAGCAGCACTAGGGTTCCCTACAATGAGCAGTTCTTC. Translation gives CASSTRVPYNEQFF. Full variable domain (missing parts from reference TRBV5-1 and TRBJ2-1): KAGVTQTPRYLIKTRGQQVTLSCSPISGHRSVSWYQQTPGQGLQFLFEYFSETQRNKGNFPGRFSGRQFSNSRSEMNVSTLELGDSALYLCASSTRVPYNEQFFGPGTRLTVL.